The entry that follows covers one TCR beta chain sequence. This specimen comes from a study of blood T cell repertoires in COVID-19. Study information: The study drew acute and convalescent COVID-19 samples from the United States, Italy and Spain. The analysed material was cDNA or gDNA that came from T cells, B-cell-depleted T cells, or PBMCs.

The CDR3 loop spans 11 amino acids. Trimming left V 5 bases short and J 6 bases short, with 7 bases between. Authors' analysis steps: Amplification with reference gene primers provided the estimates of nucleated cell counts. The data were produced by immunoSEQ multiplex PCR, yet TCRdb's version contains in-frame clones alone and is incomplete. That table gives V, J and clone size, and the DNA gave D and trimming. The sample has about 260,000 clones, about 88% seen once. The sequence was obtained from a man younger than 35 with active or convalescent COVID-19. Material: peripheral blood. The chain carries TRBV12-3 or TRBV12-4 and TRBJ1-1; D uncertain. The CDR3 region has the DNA TGTGCCAGCAGTATATCCGCTGAAGCTTTCTTT. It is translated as CASSISAEAFF.